Following are 11 T cell receptor beta chains from one sample sequenced in a study of T cell responses to AZD1222 COVID-19 vaccine. The protocol was immunoSEQ multiplex PCR, while the TCRdb copy is restricted to in-frame clones and leaves out a portion. The data show 130,000 or so clones, about 82% seen once. The sample in question was peripheral blood, obtained on day 0 of AZD1222 vaccination. The receptors originated from an adult in good health.

About this clone: This sample includes further DNA sequences coding for the same CDR3. The rearrangement joins TRBV3-1 (or the pseudogene TRBV3-2) to TRBJ1-5; D unclear. The CDR3 is 12 amino acids. Germline loops: CDR1 LGHDT, CDR2 YNNKEL (reference sequence). The V end was cut by 5 bases, the J end by 1 base, with 3 bases between. The CDR3 sequence: CASSRSNQPQHF. The DNA of the CDR3 is TGTGCCAGCAGCAGGAGCAATCAGCCCCAGCATTTT.

On this clone itself: One junction end does not reproduce the germline sequence, and a read error may be involved. The CDR3 protein is CASSSPQGRTETFF. The CDR3 DNA is TGTGCCAGCAGCAGTCCTCAGGGGAGGACTGAAACTTTCTTT. The V and J genes are TRBV5-5 and TRBJ1-1, with D possibly TRBD1 on 6 matching bases. The CDR3 is made up of 14 amino acids. Germline V gene lookup returns CDR1 SGHKS and CDR2 YYEKEE (reference sequence).

In its sample, this clone was seen once. V gene TRBV27 combines with J gene TRBJ2-1, with 10 bases matching TRBD1. The CDR3 loop spans 12 amino acids. J was trimmed by 8 bases and V by 8 bases; bases with no gene match: 3. Germline values: CDR1 MNHEY, CDR2 SMNVEV (reference sequence). Here the CDR3 reads CASGTGVDEQFF. In DNA form, the CDR3 reads TGTGCCAGCGGGACAGGGGTTGATGAGCAGTTCTTC.

This clone was observed a few times. V usage is TRBV24-1 and J usage is TRBJ1-1; 9 positions match TRBD1. Germline CDR1 is KGHDR and CDR2 is SFDVKD. V lost 3 bases, J lost 4 bases, and 17 bases stayed unmatched. The CDR3 spans 19 residues. CDR3 in DNA: TGTGCCACCAGTGATCTGGGTACAGGGGGCCGGTTTTTTCTCACTGAAGCTTTCTTT. This gives the protein CATSDLGTGGRFFLTEAFF.

The chain combines TRBV6-5 with TRBJ1-5; D may be TRBD1 (6 bases). CDR1 is MNHEY, CDR2 SVGAGI, per germline. The CDR3 is 15 amino acids. V dropped 2 bases and J dropped 3 bases, with 11 bases sitting between them. CDR3: CASSYRPGVNQPQHF. CDR3 DNA: TGTGCCAGCAGTTACAGGCCAGGGGTCAATCAGCCCCAGCATTTT.

This rearrangement joins TRBV13 to TRBJ2-3; 7 nucleotides match TRBD1. V was clipped by 2 bases and J by 0 bases; unmatched bases: 8. CDR3 size: 17 residues. Per the germline V gene, CDR1 is PRHDT and CDR2 is FYEKMQ (reference sequence). CDR3 sequence: CASSLFTGTASTDTQYF. The CDR3 coding sequence is TGTGCCAGCAGCTTATTTACCGGGACAGCTAGCACAGATACGCAGTATTTT.

The V gene is TRBV7-8, the J gene TRBJ2-1, with no clear D. The germline V and J ends were trimmed by 6 bases and 0 bases, with 9 bases remaining between them. Germline values: CDR1 SGHVS, CDR2 FQNEAQ. The CDR3 sequence is 14 residues long. The CDR3 loop is CASRPRSSYNEQFF. The CDR3 DNA reads TGTGCCAGCAGACCAAGGAGCTCCTACAATGAGCAGTTCTTC. Looking up the rest from reference TRBV7-8 and TRBJ2-1 gives the full variable domain: GAGVSQSPRYKVAKRGQDVALRCDPISGHVSLFWYQQALGQGPEFLTYFQNEAQLDKSGLPSDRFFAERPEGSVSTLKIQRTQQEDSAVYLCASRPRSSYNEQFFGPGTRLTVL.

The chain recombines TRBV7-9 with TRBJ1-2; TRBD1 might be the D (5 bases). The CDR3 contains 13 residues. V was pared by 5 bases and J by 7 bases, with 14 bases between. Germline CDR1 is SEHNR and CDR2 is FQNEAQ (reference sequence). CDR3 loop: CASSPGDESGYTF. The CDR3 DNA follows: TGTGCCAGCAGCCCCGGGGACGAAAGTGGCTACACCTTC.

This chain links TRBV30 with TRBJ1-1, with D possibly matching TRBD1 (6 bases). The CDR3 consists of 12 residues. Per the germline V gene, CDR1 is GTSNPN and CDR2 is SVGIG (reference sequence). V lost 0 bases to trimming and J lost 6 bases, with 8 bases between them. The CDR3 is CAWSVAGAEAFF. The CDR3 DNA reads TGTGCCTGGAGTGTGGCAGGGGCTGAAGCTTTCTTT.

The chain combines TRBV19 with TRBJ1-5; D is unclear. The CDR3 is made up of 16 amino acids. Germline CDR1 LNHDA, CDR2 SQIVND (reference sequence). V was cut by 3 bases and J by 2 bases, with 14 bases left in between. The CDR3 sequence: CASSILGAWGNQPQHF. Written as DNA, the CDR3 is TGTGCCAGTAGTATCTTGGGCGCTTGGGGCAATCAGCCCCAGCATTTT.

The chain combines TRBV12-3 or TRBV12-4 with TRBJ1-2, with TRBD1 matching 7 bases. This CDR3 has 13 amino acids. The ends lost 3 bases at V and 6 bases at J; junction bases unmatched: 4. CDR3 nucleotides: TGTGCCAGCAGTTTCCTTGGGACAGATGGCTACACCTTC. It is translated as CASSFLGTDGYTF.